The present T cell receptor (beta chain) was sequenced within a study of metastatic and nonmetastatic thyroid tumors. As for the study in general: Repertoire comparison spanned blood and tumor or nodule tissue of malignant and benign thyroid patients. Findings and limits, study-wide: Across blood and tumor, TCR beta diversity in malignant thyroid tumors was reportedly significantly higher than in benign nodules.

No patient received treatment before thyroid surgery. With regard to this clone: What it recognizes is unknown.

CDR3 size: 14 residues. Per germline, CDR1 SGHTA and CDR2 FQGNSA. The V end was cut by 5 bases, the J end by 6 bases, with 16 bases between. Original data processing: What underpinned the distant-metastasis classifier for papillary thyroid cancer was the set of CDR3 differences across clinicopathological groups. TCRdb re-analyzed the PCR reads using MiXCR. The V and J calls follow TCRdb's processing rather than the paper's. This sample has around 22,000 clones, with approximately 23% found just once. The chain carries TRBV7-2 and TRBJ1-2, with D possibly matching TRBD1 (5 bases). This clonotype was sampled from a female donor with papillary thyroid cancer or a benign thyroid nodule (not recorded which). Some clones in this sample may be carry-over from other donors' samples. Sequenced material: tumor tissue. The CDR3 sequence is CASSPYQDSHGYTF. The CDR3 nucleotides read TGTGCCAGCAGCCCTTATCAAGACAGCCATGGCTACACCTTC. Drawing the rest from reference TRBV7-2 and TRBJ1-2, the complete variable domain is GAGVSQSPSNKVTEKGKDVELRCDPISGHTALYWYRQSLGQGLEFLIYFQGNSAPDKSGLPSDRFSAERTGGSVSTLTIQRTQQEDSAVYLCASSPYQDSHGYTFGSGTRLTVV.